The 11 T cell receptor beta chains below come from one sample, sequenced in a study of memory CD4+ T cells and cytomegalovirus serostatus. Single viable CD3+CD4+CD8-CD45RO+ cells were sorted as the memory CD4+ T cells. The repertoire was sequenced with immunoSEQ multiplex PCR; TCRdb's copy has only in-frame clones and lacks some. The sample has fewer than 35,000 clones; 75% to 85% are singletons. The sample comprised memory CD4+ T cells from blood. The receptor set was obtained from an adult in good health and CMV-seronegative.

The rearrangement joins TRBV5-6 to TRBJ1-2, with 8 bases lining up with TRBD1. The CDR3 contains 15 residues. J lost 0 bases, V lost 4 bases, and 5 bases had no gene match. CDR1 is SGHDT and CDR2 is YYEEEE in the germline V gene. CDR3 DNA: TGTGCCAGCAGCCCAGGGGGCGGAACTAACTATGGCTACACCTTC. This gives the protein CASSPGGGTNYGYTF.

The CDR3: CASSLSAPVGTEAFF. The CDR3 DNA sequence: TGTGCCAGCAGCTTAAGTGCCCCGGTTGGCACTGAAGCTTTCTTT. The chain links TRBV7-2 to TRBJ1-1; no reliable D call. Germline CDR1 and CDR2: SGHTA and FQGNSA. The CDR3 loop spans 15 amino acids. Trimming took off 2 bases at V and 4 bases at J, with 14 bases between the two ends.

The V call is TRBV7-2, the J call TRBJ2-2; the D is unclear. CDR3 length equals 14 residues. The V gene lost 4 bases and the J gene lost 4 bases, with 10 bases spanning the gap. The V gene's germline CDR1 is SGHTA and CDR2 FQGNSA. The CDR3 sequence is CASSSTRSTGELFF. The CDR3 DNA is TGTGCCAGCAGCTCCACCAGGAGCACCGGGGAGCTGTTTTTT.

This clone was counted a few times. This sequence joins TRBV5-1 and TRBJ1-1, with 7 bases identical to TRBD1. This CDR3 contains 15 residues. CDR1 is SGHRS, CDR2 YFSETQ, per germline. J gave up 1 base and V 4 bases, and 7 bases lay outside the gene matches. CDR3 sequence (DNA): TGCGCCAGCAGCATCACGACAGGGCAGAACACTGAAGCTTTCTTT. This sequence encodes CASSITTGQNTEAFF.

J is TRBJ1-2 and V is TRBV2; D is perhaps TRBD1 (5 bases). V lost 3 bases to trimming and J lost 4 bases, with 18 bases between them. Germline V gene lookup returns CDR1 SNHLY and CDR2 FYNNEI. The CDR3 consists of 16 residues. The CDR3 sequence: CASSEGRAGEGYGYTF. CDR3 nucleotide sequence: TGTGCCAGCAGTGAGGGGAGGGCGGGGGAAGGCTATGGCTACACCTTC.

This clone was detected only once. The V gene is TRBV19, the J gene TRBJ2-5; possibly TRBD2 for D (6 bases). Trimming shortened V by 3 bases and J by 3 bases, and 17 bases separated the two germline ends. Germline V gene data show CDR1 as LNHDA and CDR2 as SQIVND (reference sequence). The CDR3 is 16 amino acids. The CDR3 DNA is TGTGCCAGTAGTATGGGGGGTGGGAGGCAGGAAGAGACCCAGTACTTC. Translated: CASSMGGGRQEETQYF.

The CDR3 loop reads CASSLLFGGSGADTQYF. The CDR3 nucleotides are TGTGCCAGCAGCTTGCTGTTCGGGGGGTCCGGCGCAGATACGCAGTATTTT. The chain is built from TRBV5-5 and TRBJ2-3, with 7 bases that match TRBD2. This CDR3 region has 17 residues. Per the germline V gene, CDR1 is SGHKS and CDR2 is YYEKEE (reference sequence). V gave up 1 base and J gave up 4 bases; unmatched junction bases: 12.

The chain links TRBV5-1 to TRBJ2-7, with 7 bases aligning to TRBD1. Germline V gene sequence: CDR1 SGHRS, CDR2 YFSETQ. The CDR3 contains 15 residues. The V gene end was trimmed by 6 bases and the J gene end by 1 base; junction bases not matched to a gene: 10. For the CDR3, the DNA is TGCGCCAGCACCCCAGGGGGTGCCGATTCCTACGAGCAGTACTTC. Its translation is CASTPGGADSYEQYF.

V gene TRBV10-2 combines with J gene TRBJ2-1; TRBD2 matches 16 bases. Germline CDR1 and CDR2: WSHSY and SAAADI. Trimming at V came to 6 bases and at J to 1 base, leaving 6 bases not matched to a gene. The CDR3 runs 18 residues. CDR3 bases: TGCGCCAGCAGAGGGACTAGCGGGGGGGCACGTTCCTACAATGAGCAGTTCTTC. It is translated as CASRGTSGGARSYNEQFF.

The chain has TRBV7-2 and TRBJ2-6; D unclear. From germline, CDR1 is SGHTA and CDR2 FQGNSA. V was trimmed by 5 bases and J by 4 bases, leaving 9 bases between them. This CDR3 contains 14 residues. The CDR3 region is CASSPPGGANVLTF. The CDR3 coding sequence is TGTGCCAGCAGCCCCCCGGGCGGGGCCAACGTCCTGACTTTC. Supplemented by reference TRBV7-2 and TRBJ2-6, the full variable domain reads GAGVSQSPSNKVTEKGKDVELRCDPISGHTALYWYRQSLGQGLEFLIYFQGNSAPDKSGLPSDRFSAERTGGSVSTLTIQRTQQEDSAVYLCASSPPGGANVLTFGAGSRLTVL.

By sample fraction, this clone is medium-sized. This chain joins TRBV28 and TRBJ1-5, with D unresolved. Trimming stripped 6 bases from V and 4 bases from J, with 7 bases between. The germline V gene encodes CDR1 MDHEN and CDR2 SYDVKM. The CDR3 has 12 amino acids. The CDR3: CASRVLNQPQHF. The CDR3 DNA reads as TGTGCCAGCAGGGTTCTGAATCAGCCCCAGCATTTT. The whole variable domain, remainder taken from reference TRBV28 and TRBJ1-5, is DVKVTQSSRYLVKRTGEKVFLECVQDMDHENMFWYRQDPGLGLRLIYFSYDVKMKEKGDIPEGYSVSREKKERFSLILESASTNQTSMYLCASRVLNQPQHFGDGTRLSIL.